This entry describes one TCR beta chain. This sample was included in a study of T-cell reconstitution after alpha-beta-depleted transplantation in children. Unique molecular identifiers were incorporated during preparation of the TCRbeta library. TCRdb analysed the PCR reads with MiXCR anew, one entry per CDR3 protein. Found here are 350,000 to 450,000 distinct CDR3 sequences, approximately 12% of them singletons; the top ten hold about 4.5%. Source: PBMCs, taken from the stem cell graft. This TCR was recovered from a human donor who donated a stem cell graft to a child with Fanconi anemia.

The CDR3 coding sequence is TGTGGGGCCAGTGATACGAGGGGGCCCTACAATGAGCAGTTCTTC. Its translation: CGASDTRGPYNEQFF. The chain joins TRBV24-1 to TRBJ2-1; 7 nucleotides line up with TRBD1. The CDR3 has 15 amino acids. Germline CDR1 and CDR2: KGHDR and SFDVKD.